Below are 14 T cell receptor beta chains sequenced from a single sample in a study of post-analysis software for immune sequencing data. Unique-molecular-identifier-tagged TCR beta cDNA libraries were used. In TCRdb, the PCR reads were re-called with MiXCR into one record per CDR3 protein. The sample contains 150,000 to 200,000 distinct CDR3 sequences, around 36% of which appear only once. Sample: blood, taken after autologous hematopoietic stem cell transplantation. The receptors shown here come from a girl aged 10-17 years with multiple sclerosis.

This clonotype was seen more than once but under ten times. The J gene is TRBJ2-1, the V gene TRBV27; 10 bases align to TRBD2. This CDR3 is built from 14 residues. CDR1 is MNHEY, CDR2 SMNVEV, per germline (reference sequence). Trimming at V came to 5 bases and at J to 6 bases, leaving 4 bases not matched to a gene. The CDR3 sequence: CASSLAGEGNEQFF. The DNA of the CDR3 is TGTGCCAGCAGTCTAGCGGGAGAGGGCAATGAGCAGTTCTTC.

This clonotype was detected a few times. The rearrangement links TRBV12-3 or TRBV12-4 to TRBJ1-2; D perhaps matches TRBD1 (6 bases). Trimming took 6 bases from V and 5 from J, leaving 16 bases between them. The CDR3 has 14 residues. The CDR3 DNA is TGTGCCAGCAGACCTCCGGGGGGCTTTTATGGCTACACCTTC. Translated, it gives CASRPPGGFYGYTF.

CDR3 in amino acids: CASSIGTSGTYEQYF. The CDR3 coding sequence is TGTGCCAGCAGTATAGGGACTAGCGGGACCTACGAGCAGTACTTC. The genes are TRBV28 and TRBJ2-7; 13 positions agree with TRBD2. The trim removed 5 bases at V and 2 bases at J, leaving 3 bases unmatched. The V gene's germline CDR1 is MDHEN and CDR2 SYDVKM. This CDR3 spans 15 amino acids.

The gene calls are TRBV3-1 and TRBJ1-1; D may be TRBD1 (6 bases). The CDR3 is 18 amino acids. Trimming cost V 1 base and J 0 bases, with 18 bases left between them. Germline lookup yields CDR1 LGHDT and CDR2 YNNKEL (reference sequence). The CDR3 region is CASSQGAGDMGLNTEAFF. In DNA form, the CDR3 reads TGTGCCAGCAGCCAAGGGGCGGGGGACATGGGCCTGAACACTGAAGCTTTCTTT. Variable domain in full (rest from reference TRBV3-1 and TRBJ1-1): DTAVSQTPKYLVTQMGNDKSIKCEQNLGHDTMYWYKQDSKKFLKIMFSYNNKELIINETVPNRFSPKSPDKAHLNLHINSLELGDSAVYFCASSQGAGDMGLNTEAFFGQGTRLTVV.

The chain combines TRBV30 with TRBJ2-1; tentatively, D is TRBD2 (6 bases). The CDR3 spans 13 residues. Trimming cost V 4 bases and J 9 bases, with 16 bases left between them. Germline CDR1 and CDR2: GTSNPN and SVGIG (reference sequence). CDR3 loop: CAWNRGVMSEQFF. The DNA for the CDR3 is TGTGCCTGGAACCGCGGGGTAATGAGTGAGCAGTTCTTC.

The rearrangement joins TRBV9 to TRBJ1-2, with 7 bases aligning to TRBD1. The CDR3 loop spans 14 amino acids. Germline assignment: CDR1 SGDLS and CDR2 YYNGEE. Losses at the gene ends were 7 bases for V and 2 bases for J; bases not matched to a gene: 8. The CDR3 spells CASFGTGENYGYTF. The DNA of the CDR3 is TGTGCCAGCTTTGGTACAGGGGAGAACTATGGCTACACCTTC.

V and J are TRBV28 and TRBJ1-4; 8 bases line up with TRBD1. With V trimmed by 6 bases and J by 1 base, 7 bases remained unmatched. Germline V lookup: CDR1 MDHEN, CDR2 SYDVKM. This CDR3 comprises 16 residues. Here the CDR3 DNA reads TGTGCCAGCAGAGTAGACGACAGGGGAACTAATGAAAAACTGTTTTTT. It codes for CASRVDDRGTNEKLFF.

As for this clonotype: A read error may be the cause here, since a much bigger clone is one base away. The chain recombines TRBV3-1 with TRBJ2-1; the D is unclear. The germline CDR1 and CDR2 sequences are LGHDT and YNNKEL (reference sequence). The CDR3 has 14 amino acids. The ends were cut back, 1 base at V and 5 bases at J, with 9 bases in the middle. CDR3 sequence: CASSQGQANNEQFF. In DNA form, the CDR3 reads TGTGCCAGCAGCCAAGGACAAGCAAACAATGAGCAGTTCTTC.

Only a few counts were recorded for this clonotype. J is TRBJ1-1 and V is TRBV10-3; D remains ambiguous. V was trimmed by 2 bases and J by 2 bases, leaving 6 bases between them. This CDR3 spans 13 amino acids. The V gene's germline CDR1 is ENHRY and CDR2 SYGVKD. CDR3 in DNA: TGTGCCATCAGTGAGAAGGGTAACACTGAAGCTTTCTTT. Its translation is CAISEKGNTEAFF.

The genes are TRBV2 and TRBJ1-5, with unresolved D. The germline V gene encodes CDR1 SNHLY and CDR2 FYNNEI. This CDR3 region has 14 residues. The germline V and J ends were trimmed by 4 bases and 0 bases, with 7 bases remaining between them. Here the CDR3 DNA reads TGTGCCAGCAGTGGGGATTATAGCAATCAGCCCCAGCATTTT. It is translated as CASSGDYSNQPQHF.

This clonotype has more than one count but fewer than ten. The CDR3, as DNA: TGTGCCAGCAGCCCAGGGCCGGACAGGGAGCAGTACTTC. It encodes CASSPGPDREQYF. The chain uses TRBV7-9 and TRBJ2-7; the match to TRBD1 covers 7 bases. The V and J ends lost 5 bases and 7 bases, in that order; junction bases with no gene match: 8. This CDR3 is 13 amino acids long. Germline CDR1 SEHNR, CDR2 FQNEAQ (reference sequence).

The chain has TRBV20-1 and TRBJ2-3; D remains unclear. CDR1 DFQATT and CDR2 SNEGSKA come from the germline V gene (reference sequence). The ends were cut back, 7 bases at V and 2 bases at J, with 10 bases in the middle. The CDR3 extends over 12 amino acids. CDR3: CSDRAPTDTQYF. The CDR3 nucleotides read TGCAGTGATCGAGCCCCCACAGATACGCAGTATTTT.

The chain carries TRBV29-1 and TRBJ2-5; TRBD2 matches at 8 bases. CDR1 and CDR2 from the germline V gene are SQVTM and ANQGSEA. Losses at the gene ends were 2 bases for V and 2 bases for J; bases not matched to a gene: 4. The CDR3 is 14 amino acids. The DNA of the CDR3 is TGCAGCGTTGAATCACGCGGGAGGCAAGAGACCCAGTACTTC. This translates into CSVESRGRQETQYF.

In its sample, this clonotype was seen a few times. The CDR3 protein is CASSGQGFAKNIQYF. The DNA for the CDR3 is TGCGCCAGCAGCGGACAGGGATTTGCCAAAAACATTCAGTACTTC. The rearrangement links TRBV5-1 to TRBJ2-4; TRBD1 matches 8 bases. Germline assignment: CDR1 SGHRS and CDR2 YFSETQ. Germline trimming cut 4 bases from V and 1 base from J; bases unmatched to any gene: 4. This CDR3 has 15 residues. The variable domain in full, with the rest retrieved from reference TRBV5-1 and TRBJ2-4, is KAGVTQTPRYLIKTRGQQVTLSCSPISGHRSVSWYQQTPGQGLQFLFEYFSETQRNKGNFPGRFSGRQFSNSRSEMNVSTLELGDSALYLCASSGQGFAKNIQYFGAGTRLSVL.